The clone carrying this T cell receptor (beta chain) has just a few counts. Its antigen is unknown. Libraries were prepared by immunoSEQ multiplex PCR; TCRdb keeps only in-frame clonotypes and omits some of them. The sample gives 55,000 to 65,000 clones, 88% of which show up once; approximately 15% is in the top ten. These data are taken from a study of T cell responses to AZD1222 COVID-19 vaccine. Study summary: Pooling covered second doses at about 4 or about 12 weeks.

Whole-study findings and limits: Baseline serostatus was positive in only a handful of AZD1222 recipients. As reported, nearly half of all spike-specific TCRs target variant regions that are unmutated. All repertoire sampling was performed exclusively after the peak T cell response.

Germline V CDR1 and CDR2: SGHTA, FQGNSA. The CDR3 totals 15 residues. With 5 bases clipped from V and 6 bases from J, the junction kept 7 bases outside the gene matches. The TCR sequence derives from an adult in good health. The sequenced sample was peripheral blood, obtained on day 0 of AZD1222 vaccination. The V call is TRBV7-2, the J call TRBJ2-5, with 12 positions matching TRBD1. CDR3 nucleotides: TGTGCCAGCAGCAAAGGGACAGGGGGCGGAAAGACCCAGTACTTC. As protein: CASSKGTGGGKTQYF.